This T cell receptor (beta chain) was identified during a study of T cell repertoires in ileal Crohn's disease. Study-level background: Median disease duration was approximately eight years; 35% smoked at surgery. About half received postoperative treatment, some ten with thiopurines and around 18 anti-TNF. Study-wide points: Compared with non-smokers, active smokers at surgery showed more clonal expansions.

Clones were read by immunoSEQ multiplex PCR, and TCRdb kept only the in-frame ones, dropping some. This table holds more than 15,000 clones, roughly 80% found once. With 2 bases clipped from V and 5 bases from J, the junction kept 8 bases outside the gene matches. The CDR3 loop spans 15 amino acids. Germline V gene sequence: CDR1 MNHNY, CDR2 SVGAGI (reference sequence). Adults with ileal or ileocolonic Crohn's disease and an indication for resection were eligible. Concerning this clone: Antigen unknown.

The rearrangement joins TRBV6-6 to TRBJ2-7, with 8 bases that match TRBD1. The clonotype was recovered from an adult with Crohn's disease. The specimen was ileal tissue. CDR3 residues: CASSYLGRGQDEQYF. DNA for the CDR3: TGTGCCAGCAGTTACCTGGGCAGGGGGCAAGACGAGCAGTACTTC.